These T cell receptor beta chains were read from a single sample in a study of T cells in Graves' hyperthyroidism and ophthalmopathy. TCRdb redid the calling of the multiplex PCR reads with MiXCR, one entry per CDR3 protein. The sample consists of about 560,000 distinct CDR3 sequences, 16% of them appearing once. The sequenced sample consisted of blood. The receptors come from a woman aged 18-29 years with Graves' hyperthyroidism. Each CDR3 is given with its conserved first and last residue. A D gene is named only where the DNA matches it firmly. A clone size is listed for some rows: how often the clone was seen (once, few, many), or a class if it is expanded.

j_call	d_call	clone_size	v_call	cdr3_aa	cdr3_nt
TRBJ1-2	.	many	TRBV11-2	CASSPWGVGYGYTF	TGTGCCAGCAGCCCGTGGGGGGTTGGCTATGGCTACACCTTC
TRBJ1-1	TRBD1	many	TRBV7-2	CASSLSSGGSTEAFF	TGTGCCAGCAGCTTATCGTCAGGGGGTTCCACTGAAGCTTTCTTT
TRBJ2-7	.	many	TRBV7-2	CASSHPLDYEQYF	TGTGCCAGCAGTCACCCCTTGGACTACGAGCAGTACTTC
TRBJ1-2	.	many	TRBV2	CASSEDPALYGYTF	TGTGCCAGCAGTGAGGATCCTGCCCTCTATGGCTACACCTTC
TRBJ2-7	.	few	TRBV9	CASSPEPGVLDEQYF	TGTGCCAGCAGCCCCGAGCCGGGGGTCCTGGACGAGCAGTACTTC
TRBJ2-2	TRBD2	.	TRBV20-1	CSAARLAGGPVTGELFF	TGCAGTGCTGCCCGACTAGCGGGAGGGCCGGTCACCGGGGAGCTGTTTTTT
TRBJ1-6	.	.	TRBV5-1	CASSLGSVGSPLHF	TGCGCCAGCAGCTTGGGCTCCGTAGGCTCACCCCTCCACTTT
TRBJ2-1	TRBD2	few	TRBV5-1	CASFSGRAAEQFF	TGCGCCAGCTTTAGCGGGAGGGCGGCTGAGCAGTTCTTC
TRBJ2-3	.	.	TRBV13	CASSLGGEDTQYF	TGTGCCAGCAGCTTAGGGGGTGAGGATACGCAGTATTTT
TRBJ1-5	.	.	TRBV10-2	CASSESGGSGNQPQHF	TGCGCCAGCAGTGAGTCCGGGGGCTCGGGCAATCAGCCCCAGCATTTT
TRBJ1-1	.	.	TRBV29-1	CSAKLGGNTEAFF	TGCAGCGCCAAACTGGGGGGGAACACTGAAGCTTTCTTT
TRBJ2-1	.	many	TRBV30	CAWDYSSYNEQFF	TGTGCCTGGGACTACTCTAGTTACAATGAGCAGTTCTTC
TRBJ2-1	.	.	TRBV6-1	CASSEVLVSYNEQFF	TGTGCCAGCAGTGAAGTACTAGTCTCCTACAATGAGCAGTTCTTC
TRBJ1-1	.	.	TRBV20-1	CSAPTGAMNTEAFF	TGCAGTGCTCCGACAGGCGCAATGAACACTGAAGCTTTCTTT
TRBJ2-4	.	many	TRBV3-1	CASSQEGELAKNIQYF	TGTGCCAGCAGCCAGGAAGGAGAATTAGCCAAAAACATTCAGTACTTC
TRBJ2-5	.	.	TRBV4-3	CASSQGGWETQYF	TGCGCCAGCAGCCAAGGAGGTTGGGAGACCCAGTACTTC
TRBJ2-7	TRBD2	many	TRBV27	CASSAPGLTSGSYYEQYF	TGTGCCAGCAGCGCTCCCGGACTGACTAGCGGGAGTTACTACGAGCAGTACTTC
TRBJ2-1	TRBD2	.	TRBV14	CASSPAASGAPGQFF	TGTGCCAGCAGCCCAGCGGCTAGCGGGGCCCCGGGTCAGTTCTTC
TRBJ2-7	TRBD2	few	TRBV11-2	CASSLRGGQDEQYF	TGTGCCAGCAGCCTCCGGGGGGGCCAGGACGAGCAGTACTTC
TRBJ2-3	TRBD1	few	TRBV7-9	CASSPGQGPSTDTQYF	TGTGCCAGCAGCCCGGGACAGGGCCCTTCCACAGATACGCAGTATTTT
TRBJ1-1	.	.	TRBV6-1	CASIPGTRFINTEAFF	TGTGCCAGCATCCCGGGTACAAGGTTTATCAACACTGAAGCTTTCTTT
TRBJ1-4	.	many	TRBV12-3/TRBV12-4	CASSLGQGVGEKLFF	TGTGCCAGCAGTTTAGGCCAGGGCGTGGGAGAAAAACTGTTTTTT
TRBJ2-7	TRBD2	many	TRBV12-3/TRBV12-4	CASRTSRGGRPYEQYF	TGTGCCAGCAGGACCTCGAGGGGAGGGAGGCCCTACGAGCAGTACTTC
TRBJ2-1	TRBD2	few	TRBV11-3	CASSFVSSGSGNEQFF	TGTGCCAGCAGCTTTGTCTCGAGCGGGAGCGGCAATGAGCAGTTCTTC
TRBJ1-5	.	many	TRBV20-1	CSARERGQLNQPQHF	TGCAGTGCTAGAGAGCGTGGACAGCTCAATCAGCCCCAGCATTTT
TRBJ2-5	TRBD1	many	TRBV11-1	CASEGPGGETQYF	TGTGCCAGCGAGGGCCCAGGGGGAGAGACCCAGTACTTC
TRBJ2-7	TRBD2	many	TRBV28	CASSSTGLAGSYEQYF	TGTGCCAGCAGTTCCACGGGACTAGCGGGTTCCTACGAGCAGTACTTC